These 10 T cell receptor beta chains originate from one sample sequenced in a study of blood T cell repertoires in COVID-19. TCRdb's table, derived via immunoSEQ multiplex PCR, lists solely in-frame clones and lacks some. This table has fewer than 250,000 clones, about 82% appearing once. The sample consisted of peripheral blood. The receptors originated from a woman over 75 with COVID-19, enrolled during active disease.

This clone was picked up one time. This chain's CDR3 is CASSYGSLGYTF. DNA of the CDR3: TGTGCCAGCAGTTACGGGTCACTCGGCTACACCTTC. This chain joins TRBV12-3 or TRBV12-4 and TRBJ1-2, with D uncertain. Deletions cut 4 bases from V and 8 bases from J, with 11 bases between. The CDR3 covers 12 residues.

The genes are TRBV11-3 and TRBJ1-6, with D possibly matching TRBD1 (6 bases). V dropped 4 bases and J dropped 9 bases, with 13 bases sitting between them. CDR3 length: 14 amino acids. Germline lookup yields CDR1 SGHNT and CDR2 YENEEA. The CDR3 spells CASSSGRGSSPLHF. CDR3 nucleotide sequence: TGTGCCAGCAGCTCCGGGAGGGGGAGTTCACCCCTCCACTTT.

V usage is TRBV5-6 and J usage is TRBJ1-6, with 10 bases that match TRBD1. This CDR3 contains 18 residues. Germline V gene data show CDR1 as SGHDT and CDR2 as YYEEEE. J gave up 4 bases and V 0 bases, and 7 bases lay outside the gene matches. CDR3: CASSLAGTGVWYNSPLHF. CDR3 sequence (DNA): TGTGCCAGCAGCTTGGCCGGGACAGGGGTGTGGTATAATTCACCCCTCCACTTT.

The chain employs TRBV10-2 and TRBJ1-6, with TRBD1 identical over 8 bases. The CDR3 totals 15 residues. CDR1 WSHSY and CDR2 SAAADI come from the germline V gene. Germline trimming cut 3 bases from V and 6 bases from J; bases unmatched to any gene: 4. In DNA form, the CDR3 reads TGCGCCAGCAGTGAAGGACAGGGCGGTAATTCACCCCTCCACTTT. Its protein product is CASSEGQGGNSPLHF.

The chain combines TRBV11-3 with TRBJ2-3; 7 bases map to TRBD1. This CDR3 spans 14 amino acids. Germline lookup yields CDR1 SGHNT and CDR2 YENEEA. The ends lost 5 bases at V and 3 bases at J; junction bases unmatched: 5. CDR3 sequence: CASSPRQGTDTQYF. The CDR3 DNA is TGTGCCAGCAGCCCGCGACAGGGTACAGATACGCAGTATTTT.

This clone was counted once. The chain couples TRBV4-2 to TRBJ1-2; no clear D. There are 14 residues in the CDR3. CDR1 is LGHNA and CDR2 is YNFKEQ in the germline V gene. V was shortened by 1 base and J by 7 bases, with 13 bases between the two germline ends. The CDR3 bases are TGTGCCAGCAGCCAAGTAGGAGGGAGGTCTGGCTACACCTTC. Protein product: CASSQVGGRSGYTF.

The chain employs TRBV5-1 and TRBJ1-5; the match to TRBD1 covers 8 bases. This CDR3 is 14 amino acids long. J lost 6 bases, V lost 4 bases, and 6 bases had no gene match. Germline CDR1 is SGHRS and CDR2 is YFSETQ. CDR3 loop: CASSPGQGSQPQHF. DNA of the CDR3: TGCGCCAGCAGCCCCGGACAGGGAAGTCAGCCCCAGCATTTT.

This sequence joins TRBV9 and TRBJ1-6, with D unresolved. Trimming stripped 5 bases from V and 10 bases from J, with 22 bases between. This CDR3 comprises 16 residues. Germline CDR1 and CDR2: SGDLS and YYNGEE. CDR3 protein: CASSSSQGRAESPLHF. The CDR3 nucleotides read TGTGCCAGCAGTTCGTCCCAAGGGAGGGCAGAATCACCCCTCCACTTT.

The chain joins TRBV7-2 to TRBJ2-5, with D maybe TRBD2 (6 bases). Germline V lookup: CDR1 SGHTA, CDR2 FQGNSA. The CDR3 runs 15 residues. V was cut by 7 bases and J by 2 bases, with 17 bases left in between. The DNA for the CDR3 is TGTGCCAGCACCCGGACGGCGGGGCCTCAAGAGACCCAGTACTTC. Amino acid sequence: CASTRTAGPQETQYF.

This clone showed up just once. This chain joins TRBV12-3 or TRBV12-4 and TRBJ1-2; no clear D. Trimming left V 3 bases short and J 5 bases short, with 7 bases between. The CDR3 runs 12 residues. The CDR3 reads CASSFVGYGYTF. The CDR3 nucleotides are TGTGCCAGCAGTTTCGTCGGGTATGGCTACACCTTC.